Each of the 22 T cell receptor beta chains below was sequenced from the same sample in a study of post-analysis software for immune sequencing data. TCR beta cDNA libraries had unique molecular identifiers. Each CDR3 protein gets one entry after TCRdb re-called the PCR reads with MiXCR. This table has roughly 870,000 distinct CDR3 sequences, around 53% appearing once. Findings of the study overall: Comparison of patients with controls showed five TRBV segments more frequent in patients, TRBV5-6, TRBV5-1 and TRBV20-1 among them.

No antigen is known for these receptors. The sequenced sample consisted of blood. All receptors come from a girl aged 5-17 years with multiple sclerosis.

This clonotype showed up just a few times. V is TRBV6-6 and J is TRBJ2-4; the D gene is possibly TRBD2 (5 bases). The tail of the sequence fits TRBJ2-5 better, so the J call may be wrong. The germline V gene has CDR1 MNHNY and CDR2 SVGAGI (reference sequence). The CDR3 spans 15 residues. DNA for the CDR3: TGTGCCAGCAGTTACTCCCGGGAAGTCGTGAAGACCCAGTACTTC. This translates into CASSYSREVVKTQYF.

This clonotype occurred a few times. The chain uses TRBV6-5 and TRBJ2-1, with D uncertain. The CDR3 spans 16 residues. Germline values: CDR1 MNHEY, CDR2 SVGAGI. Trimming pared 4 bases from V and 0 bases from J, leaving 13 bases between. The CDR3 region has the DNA TGTGCCAGCAGTTCTCGTGGCCCGAGCTCCTACAATGAGCAGTTCTTC. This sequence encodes CASSSRGPSSYNEQFF.

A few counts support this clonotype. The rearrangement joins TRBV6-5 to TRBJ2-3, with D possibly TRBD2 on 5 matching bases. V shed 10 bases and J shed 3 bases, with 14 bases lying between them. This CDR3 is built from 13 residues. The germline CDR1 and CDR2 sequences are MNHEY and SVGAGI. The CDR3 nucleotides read TGTGCCACCCGGGGTGACCCAACAGATACGCAGTATTTT. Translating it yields CATRGDPTDTQYF.

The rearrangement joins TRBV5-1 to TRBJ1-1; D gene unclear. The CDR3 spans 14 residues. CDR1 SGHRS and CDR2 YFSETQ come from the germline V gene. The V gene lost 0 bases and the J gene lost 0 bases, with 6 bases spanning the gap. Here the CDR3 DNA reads TGCGCCAGCAGCTTGGTTTCGTTGAACACTGAAGCTTTCTTT. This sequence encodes CASSLVSLNTEAFF.

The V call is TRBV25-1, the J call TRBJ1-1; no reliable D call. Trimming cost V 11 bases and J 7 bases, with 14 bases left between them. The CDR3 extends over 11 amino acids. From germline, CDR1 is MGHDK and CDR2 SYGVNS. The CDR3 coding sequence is TGTGCCTGCTCTGAGATCATTGAAGCTTTCTTT. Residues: CACSEIIEAFF.

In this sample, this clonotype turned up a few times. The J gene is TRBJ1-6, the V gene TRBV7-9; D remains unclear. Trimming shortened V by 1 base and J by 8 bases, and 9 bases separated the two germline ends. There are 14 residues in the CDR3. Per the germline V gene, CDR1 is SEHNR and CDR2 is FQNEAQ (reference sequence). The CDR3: CASSLEGGYSPLHF. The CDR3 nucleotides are TGTGCCAGCAGCTTAGAGGGAGGCTATTCACCCCTCCACTTT.

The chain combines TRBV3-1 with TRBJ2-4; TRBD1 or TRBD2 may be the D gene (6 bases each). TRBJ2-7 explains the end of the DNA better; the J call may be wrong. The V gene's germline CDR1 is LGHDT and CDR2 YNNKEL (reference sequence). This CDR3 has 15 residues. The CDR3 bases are TGTGCCAGCAGCCAAGTGGGGGGCCAGTTGAACGAGCAGTACTTC. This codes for CASSQVGGQLNEQYF.

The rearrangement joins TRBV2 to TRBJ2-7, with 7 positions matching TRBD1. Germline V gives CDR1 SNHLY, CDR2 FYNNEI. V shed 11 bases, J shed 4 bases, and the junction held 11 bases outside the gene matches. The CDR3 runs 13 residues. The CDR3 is CAVHPGTEYEQYF. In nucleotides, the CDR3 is TGTGCCGTCCACCCCGGGACAGAGTACGAGCAGTACTTC.

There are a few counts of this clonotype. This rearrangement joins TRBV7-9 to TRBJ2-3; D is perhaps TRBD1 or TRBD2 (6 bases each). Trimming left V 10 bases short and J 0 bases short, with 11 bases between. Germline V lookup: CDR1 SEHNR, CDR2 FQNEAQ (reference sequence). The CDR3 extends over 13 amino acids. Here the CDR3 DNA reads TGTGCCACCCCGGGGGCTAGCACAGATACGCAGTATTTT. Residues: CATPGASTDTQYF.

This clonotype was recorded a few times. CDR3: CASSQDRTLLNYGYTF. The CDR3 DNA reads as TGCGCCAGCAGCCAAGATCGAACACTCCTTAACTATGGCTACACCTTC. The rearrangement uses TRBV4-1 and TRBJ1-2, with D hard to call. The CDR3 is 16 residues long. Germline values: CDR1 MGHRA, CDR2 YSYEKL. Trimming removed 0 bases at V and 1 base at J, with 12 bases between.

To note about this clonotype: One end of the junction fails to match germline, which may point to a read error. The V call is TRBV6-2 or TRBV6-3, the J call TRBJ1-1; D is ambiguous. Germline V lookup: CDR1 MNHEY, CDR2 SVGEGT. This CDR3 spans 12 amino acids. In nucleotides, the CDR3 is TGTGCCAGCAGTTACTCGGGAACTGGAGCTTTCTTT. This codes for CASSYSGTGAFF.

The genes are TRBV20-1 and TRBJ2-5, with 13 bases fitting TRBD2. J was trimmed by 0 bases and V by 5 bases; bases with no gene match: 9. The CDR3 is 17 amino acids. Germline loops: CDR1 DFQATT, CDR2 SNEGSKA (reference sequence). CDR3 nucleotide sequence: TGCAGTGCTGGGAGACTAGCGGGGGGTTTGTACCAAGAGACCCAGTACTTC. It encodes CSAGRLAGGLYQETQYF.

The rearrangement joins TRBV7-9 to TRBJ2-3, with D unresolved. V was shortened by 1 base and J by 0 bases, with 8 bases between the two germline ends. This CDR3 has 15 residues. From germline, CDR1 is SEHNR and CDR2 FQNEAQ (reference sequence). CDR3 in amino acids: CASSLESTSTDTQYF. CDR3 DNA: TGTGCCAGCAGCTTAGAGTCGACTAGCACAGATACGCAGTATTTT.

Here the CDR3 DNA reads TGCGCCAGCAGCTCAGATCTAGCAACTAATGAAAAACTGTTTTTT. It translates to CASSSDLATNEKLFF. The rearrangement joins TRBV5-1 to TRBJ1-4; no clear D gene. This CDR3 is built from 15 residues. CDR1 SGHRS and CDR2 YFSETQ come from the germline V gene. Trimming left V 3 bases short and J 0 bases short, with 9 bases between. The variable domain in full, completed from reference TRBV5-1 and TRBJ1-4, reads KAGVTQTPRYLIKTRGQQVTLSCSPISGHRSVSWYQQTPGQGLQFLFEYFSETQRNKGNFPGRFSGRQFSNSRSEMNVSTLELGDSALYLCASSSDLATNEKLFFGSGTQLSVL.

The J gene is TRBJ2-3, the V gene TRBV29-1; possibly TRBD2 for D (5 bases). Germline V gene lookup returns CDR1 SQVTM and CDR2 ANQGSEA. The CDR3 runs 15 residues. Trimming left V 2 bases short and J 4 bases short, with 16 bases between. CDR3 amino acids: CSVETVPSGPDTQYF. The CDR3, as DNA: TGCAGCGTTGAAACTGTACCCAGCGGCCCAGATACGCAGTATTTT.

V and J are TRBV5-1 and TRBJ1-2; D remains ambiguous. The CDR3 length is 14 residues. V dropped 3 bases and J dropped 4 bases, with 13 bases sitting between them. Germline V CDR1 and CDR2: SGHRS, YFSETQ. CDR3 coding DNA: TGCGCCAGCAGCTCCCTCAACACGGGCTATGGCTACACCTTC. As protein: CASSSLNTGYGYTF.

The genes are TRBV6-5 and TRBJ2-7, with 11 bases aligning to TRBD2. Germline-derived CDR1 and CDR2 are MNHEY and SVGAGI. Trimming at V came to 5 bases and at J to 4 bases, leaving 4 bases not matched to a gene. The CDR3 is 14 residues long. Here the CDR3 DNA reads TGTGCCAGCAGTAATAGCGGGGGGGGTTACGAGCAGTACTTC. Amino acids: CASSNSGGGYEQYF.

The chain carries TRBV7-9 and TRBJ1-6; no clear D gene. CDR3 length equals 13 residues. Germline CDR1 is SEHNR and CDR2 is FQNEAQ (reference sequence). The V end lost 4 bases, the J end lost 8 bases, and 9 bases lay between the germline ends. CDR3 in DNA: TGTGCCAGCAGCTCAAACGGGGATTCACCCCTCCACTTT. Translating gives CASSSNGDSPLHF.

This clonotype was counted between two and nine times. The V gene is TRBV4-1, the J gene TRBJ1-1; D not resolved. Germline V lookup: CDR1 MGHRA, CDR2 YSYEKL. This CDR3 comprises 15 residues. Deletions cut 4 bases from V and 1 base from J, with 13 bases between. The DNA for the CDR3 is TGCGCCAGCAGCCCGGCCTGGACGGAGAACACTGAAGCTTTCTTT. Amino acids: CASSPAWTENTEAFF.

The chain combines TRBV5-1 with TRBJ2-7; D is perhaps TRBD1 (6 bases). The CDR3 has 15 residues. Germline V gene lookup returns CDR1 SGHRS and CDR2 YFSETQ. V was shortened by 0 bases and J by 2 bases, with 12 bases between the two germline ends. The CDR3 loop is CASSLVWTAAYEQYF. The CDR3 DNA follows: TGCGCCAGCAGCTTGGTCTGGACAGCCGCCTACGAGCAGTACTTC.

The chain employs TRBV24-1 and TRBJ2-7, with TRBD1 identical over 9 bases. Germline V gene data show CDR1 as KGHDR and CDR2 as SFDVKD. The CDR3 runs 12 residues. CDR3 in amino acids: CRKDRGGYEQYF. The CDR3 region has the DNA TGTCGGAAGGACAGGGGTGGGTACGAGCAGTACTTC.

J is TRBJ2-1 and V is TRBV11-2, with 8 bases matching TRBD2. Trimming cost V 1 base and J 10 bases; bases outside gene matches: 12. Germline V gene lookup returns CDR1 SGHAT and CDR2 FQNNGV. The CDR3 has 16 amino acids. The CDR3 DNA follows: TGTGCCAGCAGCTTAGTTGTGGGACTAGGTTTCGGAGAGCAGTTCTTC. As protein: CASSLVVGLGFGEQFF. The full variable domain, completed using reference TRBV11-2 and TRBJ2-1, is EAGVAQSPRYKIIEKRQSVAFWCNPISGHATLYWYQQILGQGPKLLIQFQNNGVVDDSQLPKDRFSAERLKGVDSTLKIQPAKLEDSAVYLCASSLVVGLGFGEQFFGPGTRLTVL.